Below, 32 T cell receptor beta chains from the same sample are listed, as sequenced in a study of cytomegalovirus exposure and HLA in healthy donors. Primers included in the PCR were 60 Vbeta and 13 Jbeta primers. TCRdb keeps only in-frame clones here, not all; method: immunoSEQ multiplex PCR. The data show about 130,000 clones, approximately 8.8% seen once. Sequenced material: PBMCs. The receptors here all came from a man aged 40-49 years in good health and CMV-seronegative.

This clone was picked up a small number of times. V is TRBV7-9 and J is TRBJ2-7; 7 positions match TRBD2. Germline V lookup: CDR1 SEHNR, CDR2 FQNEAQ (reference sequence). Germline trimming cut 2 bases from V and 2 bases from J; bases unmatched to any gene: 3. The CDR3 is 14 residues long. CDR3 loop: CASSLSRGAYEQYF. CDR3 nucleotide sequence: TGTGCCAGCAGCTTATCCCGGGGGGCCTACGAGCAGTACTTC.

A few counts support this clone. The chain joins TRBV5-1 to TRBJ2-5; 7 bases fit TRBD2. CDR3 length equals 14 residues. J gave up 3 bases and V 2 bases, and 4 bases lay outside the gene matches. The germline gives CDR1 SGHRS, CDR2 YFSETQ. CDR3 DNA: TGCGCCAGCAGCTTCACTAGCGTCGAAGAGACCCAGTACTTC. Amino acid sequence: CASSFTSVEETQYF.

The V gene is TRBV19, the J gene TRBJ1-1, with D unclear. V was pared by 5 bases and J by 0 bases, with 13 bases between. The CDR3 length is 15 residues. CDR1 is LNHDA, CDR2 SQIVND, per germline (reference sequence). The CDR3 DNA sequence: TGTGCCAGTAGTGCAACCGGGATTTTGAACACTGAAGCTTTCTTT. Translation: CASSATGILNTEAFF. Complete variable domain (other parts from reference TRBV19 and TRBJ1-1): DGGITQSPKYLFRKEGQNVTLSCEQNLNHDAMYWYRQDPGQGLRLIYYSQIVNDFQKGDIAEGYSVSREKKESFPLTVTSAQKNPTAFYLCASSATGILNTEAFFGQGTRLTVV.

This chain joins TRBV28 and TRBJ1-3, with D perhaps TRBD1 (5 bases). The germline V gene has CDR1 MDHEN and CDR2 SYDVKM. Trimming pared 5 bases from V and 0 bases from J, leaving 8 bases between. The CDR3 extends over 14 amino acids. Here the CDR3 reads CASSQQVSGNTIYF. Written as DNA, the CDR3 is TGTGCCAGCAGTCAACAGGTCTCTGGAAACACCATATATTTT.

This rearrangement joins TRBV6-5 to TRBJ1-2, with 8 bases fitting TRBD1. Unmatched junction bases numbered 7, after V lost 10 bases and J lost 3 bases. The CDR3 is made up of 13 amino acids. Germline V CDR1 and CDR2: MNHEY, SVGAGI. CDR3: CATKWTGYYGYTF. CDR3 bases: TGTGCCACAAAATGGACAGGGTACTATGGCTACACCTTC.

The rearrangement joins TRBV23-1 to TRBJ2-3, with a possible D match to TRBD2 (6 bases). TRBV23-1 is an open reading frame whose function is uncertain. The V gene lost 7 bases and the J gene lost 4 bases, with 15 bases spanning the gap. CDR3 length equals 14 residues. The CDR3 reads CASIGRGGADTQYF. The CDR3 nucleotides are TGCGCCAGCATCGGGCGGGGTGGGGCAGATACGCAGTATTTT.

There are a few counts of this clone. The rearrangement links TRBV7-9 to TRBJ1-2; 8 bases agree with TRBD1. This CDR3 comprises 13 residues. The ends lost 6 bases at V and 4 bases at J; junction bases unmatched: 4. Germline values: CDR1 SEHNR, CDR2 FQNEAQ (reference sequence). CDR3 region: CASSTGGGYGYTF. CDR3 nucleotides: TGTGCCAGCAGTACAGGGGGTGGCTATGGCTACACCTTC.

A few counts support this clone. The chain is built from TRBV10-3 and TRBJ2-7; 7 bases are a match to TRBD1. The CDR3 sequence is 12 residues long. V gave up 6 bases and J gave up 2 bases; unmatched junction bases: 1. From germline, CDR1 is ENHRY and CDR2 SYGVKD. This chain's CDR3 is CAIRDRTYEQYF. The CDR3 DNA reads TGTGCCATCAGGGACAGGACCTACGAGCAGTACTTC.

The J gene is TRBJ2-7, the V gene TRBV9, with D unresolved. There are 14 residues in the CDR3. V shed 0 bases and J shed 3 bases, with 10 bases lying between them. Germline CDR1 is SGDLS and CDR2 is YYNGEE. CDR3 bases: TGTGCCAGCAGCGTAGCGGTGGGCTACTACGAGCAGTACTTC. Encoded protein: CASSVAVGYYEQYF.

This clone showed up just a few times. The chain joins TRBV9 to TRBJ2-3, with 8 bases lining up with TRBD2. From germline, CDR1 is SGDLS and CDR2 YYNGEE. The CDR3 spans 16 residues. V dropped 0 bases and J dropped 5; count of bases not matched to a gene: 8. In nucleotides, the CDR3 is TGTGCCAGCAGCGTAGTCGGCGGGGGGTCGTTAGATACGCAGTATTTT. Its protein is CASSVVGGGSLDTQYF.

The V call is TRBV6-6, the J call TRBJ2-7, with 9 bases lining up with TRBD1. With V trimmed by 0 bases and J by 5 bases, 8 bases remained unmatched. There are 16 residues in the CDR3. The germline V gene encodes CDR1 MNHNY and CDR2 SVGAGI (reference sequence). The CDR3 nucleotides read TGTGCCAGCAGTTACTCCCCCGGGACAGGGCCCCACGAGCAGTACTTC. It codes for CASSYSPGTGPHEQYF.

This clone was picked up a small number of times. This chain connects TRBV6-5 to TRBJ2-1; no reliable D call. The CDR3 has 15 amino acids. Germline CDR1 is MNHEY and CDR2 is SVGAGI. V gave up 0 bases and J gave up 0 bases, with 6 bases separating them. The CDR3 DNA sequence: TGTGCCAGCAGTTACTCCCCGGGCTCCTACAATGAGCAGTTCTTC. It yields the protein CASSYSPGSYNEQFF.

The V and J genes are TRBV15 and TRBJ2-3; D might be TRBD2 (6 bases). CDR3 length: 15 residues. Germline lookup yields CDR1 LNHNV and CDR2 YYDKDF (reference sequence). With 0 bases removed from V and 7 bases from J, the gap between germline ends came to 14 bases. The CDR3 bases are TGTGCCACCAGCAGAGATATCGCGGCGGGGAATACGCAGTATTTT. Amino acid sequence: CATSRDIAAGNTQYF. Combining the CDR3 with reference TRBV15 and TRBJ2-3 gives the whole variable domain DAMVIQNPRYQVTQFGKPVTLSCSQTLNHNVMYWYQQKSSQAPKLLFHYYDKDFNNEADTPDNFQSRRPNTSFCFLDIRSPGLGDTAMYLCATSRDIAAGNTQYFGPGTRLTVL.

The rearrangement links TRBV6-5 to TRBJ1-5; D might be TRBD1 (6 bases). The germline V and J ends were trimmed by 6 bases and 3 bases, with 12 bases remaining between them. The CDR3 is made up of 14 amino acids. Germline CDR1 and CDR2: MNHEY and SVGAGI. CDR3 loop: CASSGGQINQPQHF. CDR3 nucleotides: TGTGCCAGCAGCGGTGGACAGATCAATCAGCCCCAGCATTTT.

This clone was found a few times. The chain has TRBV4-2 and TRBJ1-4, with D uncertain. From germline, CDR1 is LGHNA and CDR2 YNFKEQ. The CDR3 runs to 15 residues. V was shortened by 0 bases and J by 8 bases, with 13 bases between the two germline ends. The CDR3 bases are TGTGCCAGCAGCCAAGATGACGAGGGAGGAGAAAAACTGTTTTTT. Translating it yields CASSQDDEGGEKLFF.

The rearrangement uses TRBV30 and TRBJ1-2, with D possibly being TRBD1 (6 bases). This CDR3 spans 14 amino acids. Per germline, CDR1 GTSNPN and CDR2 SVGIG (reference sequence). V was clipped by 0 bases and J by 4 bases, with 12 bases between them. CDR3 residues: CAWSVLTGPYGYTF. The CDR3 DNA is TGTGCCTGGAGTGTTCTGACAGGACCCTATGGCTACACCTTC.

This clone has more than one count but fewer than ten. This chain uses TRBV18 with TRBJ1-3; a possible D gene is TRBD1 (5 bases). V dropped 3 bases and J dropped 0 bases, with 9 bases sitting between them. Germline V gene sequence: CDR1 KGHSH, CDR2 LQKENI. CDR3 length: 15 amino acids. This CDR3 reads CASSPQGFSGNTIYF. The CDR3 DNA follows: TGTGCCAGCTCACCCCAGGGTTTCTCTGGAAACACCATATATTTT.

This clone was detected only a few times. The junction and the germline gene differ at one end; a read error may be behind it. The CDR3, as DNA: TGTGCCTGGAGGGACAGGGCGGATCAGTCCCAGCATTTT. Protein product: CAWRDRADQSQHF. The V gene is TRBV30, the J gene TRBJ1-5, with 8 bases lining up with TRBD1. CDR1 is GTSNPN, CDR2 SVGIG, per germline (reference sequence). This CDR3 has 13 amino acids.

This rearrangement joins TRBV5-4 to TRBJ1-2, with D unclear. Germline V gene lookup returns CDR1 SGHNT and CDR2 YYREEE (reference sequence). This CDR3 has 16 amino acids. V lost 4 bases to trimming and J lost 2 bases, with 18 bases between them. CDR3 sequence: CASSDARDRGNYGYTF. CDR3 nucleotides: TGTGCCAGCAGCGATGCCCGGGATCGAGGGAACTATGGCTACACCTTC. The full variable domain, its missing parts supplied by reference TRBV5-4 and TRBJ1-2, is ETGVTQSPTHLIKTRGQQVTLRCSSQSGHNTVSWYQQALGQGPQFIFQYYREEENGRGNFPPRFSGLQFPNYSSELNVNALELDDSALYLCASSDARDRGNYGYTFGSGTRLTVV.

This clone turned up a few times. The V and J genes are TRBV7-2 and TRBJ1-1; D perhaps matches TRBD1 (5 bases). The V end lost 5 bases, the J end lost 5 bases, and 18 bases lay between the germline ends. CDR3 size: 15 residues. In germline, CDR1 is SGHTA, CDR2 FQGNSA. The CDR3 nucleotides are TGTGCCAGCAGCCCGCGGGGACCCGGGGAGACTGAAGCTTTCTTT. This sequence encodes CASSPRGPGETEAFF.

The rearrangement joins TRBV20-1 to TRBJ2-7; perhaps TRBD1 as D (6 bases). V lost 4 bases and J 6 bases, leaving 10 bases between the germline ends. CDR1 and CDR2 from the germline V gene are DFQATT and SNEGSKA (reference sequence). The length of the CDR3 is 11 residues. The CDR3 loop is CSATTGSEQYF. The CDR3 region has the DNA TGCAGTGCTACCACAGGGTCCGAGCAGTACTTC.

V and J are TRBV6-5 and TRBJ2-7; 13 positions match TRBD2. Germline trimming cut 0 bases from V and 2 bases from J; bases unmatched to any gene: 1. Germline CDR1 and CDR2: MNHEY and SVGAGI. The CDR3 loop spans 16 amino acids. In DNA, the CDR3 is TGTGCCAGCAGTTACTCGACTAGCGGGGGGACCTACGAGCAGTACTTC. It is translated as CASSYSTSGGTYEQYF.

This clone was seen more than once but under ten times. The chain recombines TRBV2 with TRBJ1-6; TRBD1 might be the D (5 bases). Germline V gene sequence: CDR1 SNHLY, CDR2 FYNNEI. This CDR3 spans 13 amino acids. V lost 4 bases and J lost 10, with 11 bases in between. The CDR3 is CASSGRGKSPLHF. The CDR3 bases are TGTGCCAGCAGTGGACGGGGGAAATCACCCCTCCACTTT.

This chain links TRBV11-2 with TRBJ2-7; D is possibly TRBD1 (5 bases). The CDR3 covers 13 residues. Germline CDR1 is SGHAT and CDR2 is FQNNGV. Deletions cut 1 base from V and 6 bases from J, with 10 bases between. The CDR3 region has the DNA TGTGCCAGCAGCTTAGGGGGCCTCGGCGAGCAGTACTTC. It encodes CASSLGGLGEQYF.

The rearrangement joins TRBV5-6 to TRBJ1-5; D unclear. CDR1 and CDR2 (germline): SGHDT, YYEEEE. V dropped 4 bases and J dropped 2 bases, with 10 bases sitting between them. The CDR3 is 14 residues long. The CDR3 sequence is CASSRRPGNQPQHF. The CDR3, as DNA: TGTGCCAGCAGCCGGAGGCCGGGCAATCAGCCCCAGCATTTT.

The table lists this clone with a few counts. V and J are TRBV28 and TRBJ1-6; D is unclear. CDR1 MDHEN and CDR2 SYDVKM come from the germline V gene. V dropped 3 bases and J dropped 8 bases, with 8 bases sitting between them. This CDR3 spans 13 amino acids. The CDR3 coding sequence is TGTGCCAGCAGTTTGTGGCGGGATTCACCCCTCCACTTT. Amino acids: CASSLWRDSPLHF.

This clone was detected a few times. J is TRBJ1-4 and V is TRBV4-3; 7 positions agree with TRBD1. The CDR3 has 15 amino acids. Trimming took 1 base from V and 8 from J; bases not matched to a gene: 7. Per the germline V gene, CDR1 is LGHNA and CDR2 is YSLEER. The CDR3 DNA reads TGCGCCAGCAGCCAAGGCGACAGGGTTAGGGAAAAACTGTTTTTT. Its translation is CASSQGDRVREKLFF.

The CDR3 spells CASSLDTNVLTF. CDR3 nucleotide sequence: TGTGCCAGCAGCCTAGATACCAACGTCCTGACTTTC. This chain joins TRBV7-2 and TRBJ2-6, with D unresolved. The CDR3 loop spans 12 amino acids. V lost 5 bases to trimming and J lost 8 bases, with 7 bases between them. Germline values: CDR1 SGHTA, CDR2 FQGNSA.

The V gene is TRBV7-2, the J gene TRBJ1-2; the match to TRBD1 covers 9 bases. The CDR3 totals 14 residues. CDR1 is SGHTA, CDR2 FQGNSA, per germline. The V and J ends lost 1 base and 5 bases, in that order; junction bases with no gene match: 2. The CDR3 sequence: CASSLGDRAYGYTF. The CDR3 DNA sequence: TGTGCCAGCAGCTTAGGGGACAGGGCTTATGGCTACACCTTC. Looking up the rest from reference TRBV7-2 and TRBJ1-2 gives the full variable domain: GAGVSQSPSNKVTEKGKDVELRCDPISGHTALYWYRQSLGQGLEFLIYFQGNSAPDKSGLPSDRFSAERTGGSVSTLTIQRTQQEDSAVYLCASSLGDRAYGYTFGSGTRLTVV.

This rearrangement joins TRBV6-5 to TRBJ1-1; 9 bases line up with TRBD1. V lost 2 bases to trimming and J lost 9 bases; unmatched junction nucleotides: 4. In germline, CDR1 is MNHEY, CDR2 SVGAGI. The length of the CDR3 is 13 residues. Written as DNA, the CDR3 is TGTGCCAGCAGTTACCCCGGGACAGGGAAAGCTTTCTTT. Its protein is CASSYPGTGKAFF.

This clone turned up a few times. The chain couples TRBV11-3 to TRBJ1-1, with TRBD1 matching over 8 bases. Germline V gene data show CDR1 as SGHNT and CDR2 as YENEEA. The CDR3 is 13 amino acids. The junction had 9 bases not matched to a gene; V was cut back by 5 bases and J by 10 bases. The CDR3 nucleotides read TGTGCCAGCAGCCTCTTTGAGGGGACAGGAGCTTTCTTT. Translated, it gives CASSLFEGTGAFF. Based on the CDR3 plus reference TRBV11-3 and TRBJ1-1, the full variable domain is EAGVVQSPRYKIIEKKQPVAFWCNPISGHNTLYWYLQNLGQGPELLIRYENEEAVDDSQLPKDRFSAERLKGVDSTLKIQPAELGDSAVYLCASSLFEGTGAFFGQGTRLTVV.

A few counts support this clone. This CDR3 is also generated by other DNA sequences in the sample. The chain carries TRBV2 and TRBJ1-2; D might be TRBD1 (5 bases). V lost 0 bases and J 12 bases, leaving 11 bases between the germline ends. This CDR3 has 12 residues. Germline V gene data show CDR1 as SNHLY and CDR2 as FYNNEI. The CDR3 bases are TGTGCCAGCAGTGAAGCGCGGGGACGGAACACCTTC. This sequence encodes CASSEARGRNTF. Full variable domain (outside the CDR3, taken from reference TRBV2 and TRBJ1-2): EPEVTQTPSHQVTQMGQEVILRCVPISNHLYFYWYRQILGQKVEFLVSFYNNEISEKSEIFDDQFSVERPDGSNFTLKIRSTKLEDSAMYFCASSEARGRNTFGSGTRLTVV.